This TCR beta chain was sequenced for a study of cytomegalovirus exposure and HLA in healthy donors. Clones were sequenced by immunoSEQ multiplex PCR, and TCRdb holds only the in-frame ones, with some missing. The sample lists 120,000 or so clones; about 89% were seen once. V was pared by 2 bases and J by 0 bases, with 9 bases between. Germline-derived CDR1 and CDR2 are SNHLY and FYNNEI. This CDR3 has 15 residues. The donors were in the 120-subject validation cohort, distinct from the 666-subject first cohort. Material: PBMCs. The clonotype originates from a woman between 18 and 30 years old in good health and CMV-seronegative. V gene TRBV2 combines with J gene TRBJ2-3; the D gene is possibly TRBD2 (6 bases). CDR3 DNA: TGTGCCAGCAGTGAATCCCGGGGGAGCACAGATACGCAGTATTTT. Translating gives CASSESRGSTDTQYF.